This TCR beta chain emerged from a study of blood T cell repertoires in COVID-19. Study as a whole: Researchers got acute and convalescent COVID-19 samples from the United States, Italy and Spain. Sources were T cells, B-cell-depleted T cells, or PBMCs; the material itself was cDNA or gDNA.

Per germline, CDR1 MRHNA and CDR2 SNTAGT. V was trimmed by 4 bases and J by 5 bases, leaving 12 bases between them. This CDR3 has 14 amino acids. As handled by the study authors: Reference gene primer amplification in the assay estimated nucleated cell counts. Only in-frame clones appear in the TCRdb table, and some are missing; sequencing was by immunoSEQ multiplex PCR. The V and J calls and the clone size are those of that table, but D and trimming were determined from the DNA. The sample shows 100,000 to 150,000 clones, roughly 74% of them seen only once. The sequence came from a man aged 55 to 70 with acute or convalescent COVID-19. This chain joins TRBV6-4 and TRBJ2-1; D may be TRBD2 (6 bases). Source material: peripheral blood. This CDR3 is CASSGTGDHNEQFF. DNA for the CDR3: TGTGCCAGCAGTGGAACGGGAGACCACAATGAGCAGTTCTTC.